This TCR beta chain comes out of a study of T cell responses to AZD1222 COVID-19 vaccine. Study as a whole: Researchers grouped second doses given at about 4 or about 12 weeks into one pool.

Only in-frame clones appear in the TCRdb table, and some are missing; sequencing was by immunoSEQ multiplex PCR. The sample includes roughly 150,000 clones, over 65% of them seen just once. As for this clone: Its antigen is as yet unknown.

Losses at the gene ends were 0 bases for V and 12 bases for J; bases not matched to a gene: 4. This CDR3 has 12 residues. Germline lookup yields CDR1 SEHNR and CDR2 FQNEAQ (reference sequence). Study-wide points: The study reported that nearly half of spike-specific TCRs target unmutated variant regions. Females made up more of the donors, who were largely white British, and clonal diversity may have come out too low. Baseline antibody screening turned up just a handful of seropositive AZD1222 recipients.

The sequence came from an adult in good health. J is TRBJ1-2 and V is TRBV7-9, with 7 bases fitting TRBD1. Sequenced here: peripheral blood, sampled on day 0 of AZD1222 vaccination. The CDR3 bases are TGTGCCAGCAGCTTAGCGTCAGGGGGACACACCTTC. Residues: CASSLASGGHTF.